The T cell receptor beta chain described here comes from a study of blood T cell repertoires in COVID-19. This clone was seen only once. V lost 2 bases to trimming and J lost 15 bases, with 12 bases between them. The CDR3 is made up of 11 amino acids. Germline loops: CDR1 SGHDT, CDR2 YYEEEE. Clones were read by immunoSEQ multiplex PCR, and TCRdb kept only the in-frame ones, dropping some. In the table there are around 180,000 clones, roughly 86% of which are singletons. The chain carries TRBV5-6 and TRBJ2-1, with TRBD2 as a possible D gene (5 bases). The sequencing sample was made of PBMCs or T cells enriched from blood (not recorded which). The origin of this receptor is a woman aged 30 to 39 who had recovered from COVID-19. CDR3 sequence reads: CASSFGSEGFF. The DNA for the CDR3 is TGTGCCAGCAGCTTCGGGTCTGAGGGGTTCTTC.